This TCR beta chain was documented in a study of cytomegalovirus exposure and HLA in healthy donors. With 60 Vbeta and 13 Jbeta primers, the PCR was carried out. TCRdb's copy holds only in-frame clones and misses some; the assay was immunoSEQ multiplex PCR. The table records over 100,000 clones, around 86% of them present only once. Trimming took off 0 bases at V and 15 bases at J, with 21 bases between the two ends. Germline CDR1 and CDR2: MGHRA and YSYEKL. The CDR3 length is 15 residues. The J gene is TRBJ1-5, the V gene TRBV4-1, with TRBD1 as a possible D gene (5 bases). The sequenced sample consisted of PBMCs. This sequence was found in a woman in her 30s in good health and CMV-seronegative. The CDR3 is CASSQEPIGGSNPHF. The CDR3 nucleotides read TGCGCCAGCAGCCAAGAGCCCATCGGGGGGTCGAATCCGCATTTT.